This TCR beta chain was recorded in a study of blood T cell repertoires in COVID-19. Study-level information: Sources were T cells, B-cell-depleted T cells, or PBMCs; the material itself was cDNA or gDNA.

In germline, CDR1 is KGHSH, CDR2 LQKENI. The V gene lost 2 bases and the J gene lost 0 bases, with 11 bases spanning the gap. CDR3 length: 16 amino acids. Repertoires were generated with immunoSEQ multiplex PCR, while TCRdb's copy carries only in-frame clones and drops some. The sample contains approximately 220,000 clones, approximately 90% of which appear only once. The sequence derives from a woman aged 25-40 years with acute COVID-19. The gene calls are TRBV18 and TRBJ1-3; tentative D call: TRBD1 (5 bases). Specimen: PBMCs or T cells enriched from blood (not recorded which). The CDR3 bases are TGTGCCAGCTCACCAGCAGGGAGGACCTCTGGAAACACCATATATTTT. Its protein is CASSPAGRTSGNTIYF.